The present entry profiles one T cell receptor (beta chain) with its context. What it binds is unknown. The data are from a study of cytomegalovirus exposure and HLA in healthy donors. Whole-study findings and limits: Productive status was seen about 90% or about 30% of the time for most TCR beta V segments in an earlier analysis. Some segments of the V type, notably TRBV6-2 and TRBV6-3, were excluded as indistinguishable. Reportedly, fewer N-insertions than the approximately 650-donor mean appeared in an Asian-associated ancestry cluster in a later analysis.

Vbeta (60) and Jbeta (13) primers were used in the PCR. TCRdb's table, derived via immunoSEQ multiplex PCR, lists solely in-frame clones and lacks some. The data hold some 200,000 clones, with less than 90% observed a single time. Participants comprised healthy donors of bone marrow. The CDR3 covers 11 residues. Germline CDR1 reads MNHNS; CDR2 reads SASEGT. The receptor comes from a man aged 45-60 years in good health and CMV-seronegative. The specimen sequenced was PBMCs. V usage is TRBV6-1 and J usage is TRBJ2-3; D gene ambiguous. CDR3 sequence: CVAENTDTQYF. The CDR3, as DNA: TGTGTGGCAGAAAACACAGATACGCAGTATTTT.